The 13 T cell receptor beta chains below come from one sample, sequenced in a study of shared clonotypes between healthy human individuals. This table comes from immunoSEQ multiplex PCR, and its TCRdb copy is limited to in-frame clones, with some not included. The sample includes about 1,900,000 clones, just under 95% of them seen just once. Naivety among CD8 cells was defined by CD45RO negativity and positive CCR7 selection, thereby excluding terminally differentiated effector memory CD45RA+ cells. Source material: naive CD8+ T cells sorted from blood. The receptors here all came from a man in his late teens or twenties in good health.

V usage is TRBV19 and J usage is TRBJ2-2; a weak D match, TRBD1 (5 bases). This CDR3 is 15 amino acids long. Per germline, CDR1 LNHDA and CDR2 SQIVND (reference sequence). Trimming took off 3 bases at V and 5 bases at J, with 13 bases between the two ends. Here the CDR3 DNA reads TGTGCCAGTAGTATGGAAAGGGGTATGACCGGGGAGCTGTTTTTT. This encodes CASSMERGMTGELFF.

This chain connects TRBV7-9 to TRBJ2-7; D may be TRBD1 (7 bases). The CDR3 runs to 16 residues. V lost 4 bases and J 7 bases, leaving 23 bases between the germline ends. The germline CDR1 and CDR2 sequences are SEHNR and FQNEAQ (reference sequence). CDR3 bases: TGTGCCAGCAGCTCACTCAGACAGGGAGGCTTGTGGGAGCAGTACTTC. This codes for CASSSLRQGGLWEQYF.

This clone was recorded only once. The J gene is TRBJ1-4, the V gene TRBV30; possibly TRBD1 for D (6 bases). The V end lost 5 bases, the J end lost 3 bases, and 13 bases lay between the germline ends. Germline CDR1 is GTSNPN and CDR2 is SVGIG (reference sequence). The CDR3 loop spans 14 amino acids. Here the CDR3 reads CAWGPGEANEKLFF. The CDR3, as DNA: TGTGCCTGGGGCCCAGGGGAGGCTAATGAAAAACTGTTTTTT.

V and J are TRBV6-1 and TRBJ1-4, with 7 bases identical to TRBD1. Trimming at V came to 10 bases and at J to 5 bases, leaving 4 bases not matched to a gene. Germline lookup yields CDR1 MNHNS and CDR2 SASEGT. This CDR3 is 12 amino acids long. The CDR3 DNA is TGTGCCACCTGGGACAGAAATGAAAAACTGTTTTTT. Amino acid sequence: CATWDRNEKLFF.

The chain uses TRBV30 and TRBJ2-7; TRBD1 is a possible D gene (6 bases). The germline gives CDR1 GTSNPN, CDR2 SVGIG (reference sequence). This CDR3 comprises 14 residues. V lost 4 bases and J lost 2, with 15 bases in between. The CDR3, as DNA: TGTGCCTGGACCCCTCGTGAGGGGGCCTACGAGCAGTACTTC. It encodes CAWTPREGAYEQYF.

The chain combines TRBV2 with TRBJ2-5; D is unclear. The CDR3 length is 14 residues. Between the trimmed V and J ends, which lost 7 bases and 1 base, there was a span of 13 bases. Germline CDR1 and CDR2: SNHLY and FYNNEI. The CDR3 sequence: CASNPTLIQETQYF. The CDR3 bases are TGTGCCAGCAACCCGACTCTAATCCAAGAGACCCAGTACTTC. Combining the CDR3 with reference TRBV2 and TRBJ2-5 gives the whole variable domain EPEVTQTPSHQVTQMGQEVILRCVPISNHLYFYWYRQILGQKVEFLVSFYNNEISEKSEIFDDQFSVERPDGSNFTLKIRSTKLEDSAMYFCASNPTLIQETQYFGPGTRLLVL.

The chain couples TRBV30 to TRBJ2-5, with 7 nucleotides matching TRBD2. Germline lookup yields CDR1 GTSNPN and CDR2 SVGIG (reference sequence). The CDR3 is 15 residues long. J lost 4 bases, V lost 0 bases, and 8 bases had no gene match. In DNA, the CDR3 is TGTGCCTGGAGTGTAACGGGAGTAGCGGGAGAGACCCAGTACTTC. Translation gives CAWSVTGVAGETQYF.

V and J are TRBV5-1 and TRBJ2-7; TRBD1 matches 10 bases. There are 14 residues in the CDR3. Trimming at V came to 5 bases and at J to 5 bases, leaving 7 bases not matched to a gene. Germline V gene data show CDR1 as SGHRS and CDR2 as YFSETQ. CDR3 in amino acids: CASRLGTGVDEQYF. CDR3 in DNA: TGCGCCAGCAGGCTGGGGACAGGGGTCGACGAGCAGTACTTC.

This chain connects TRBV5-1 to TRBJ1-1; tentative D call: TRBD1 (6 bases). Trimming took off 4 bases at V and 3 bases at J, with 16 bases between the two ends. This CDR3 is built from 15 residues. From germline, CDR1 is SGHRS and CDR2 YFSETQ. The CDR3 reads CASSPMDGGYTEAFF. CDR3 coding DNA: TGCGCCAGCAGCCCGATGGACGGGGGCTACACTGAAGCTTTCTTT.

Worth noting for this clone: One end of the junction is discordant with germline, which a read error may explain. J is TRBJ2-7 and V is TRBV4-1, with TRBD2 matching 12 bases. This CDR3 spans 17 amino acids. Germline CDR1 reads MGHRA; CDR2 reads YSYEKL. Written as DNA, the CDR3 is TGCGCCAGCAGCGAAGAAACGGCTAGCGGGAGGGCCTACGAGCAGTACTTC. It specifies CASSEETASGRAYEQYF.

This clone was seen a single time. The chain carries TRBV27 and TRBJ2-2, with 9 bases matching TRBD1. Unmatched junction bases numbered 13, after V lost 2 bases and J lost 3 bases. CDR1 and CDR2 (germline): MNHEY, SMNVEV (reference sequence). The CDR3 consists of 19 residues. The CDR3 bases are TGTGCCAGCAGTTTACTTTGGGACAGGGCTACGGCGGACACCGGGGAGCTGTTTTTT. Residues: CASSLLWDRATADTGELFF.

The chain employs TRBV9 and TRBJ2-7; 9 bases line up with TRBD2. After removal of 0 bases from V and 0 bases from J, the junction contained 1 base not matched to a gene. The length of the CDR3 is 15 residues. From germline, CDR1 is SGDLS and CDR2 YYNGEE. The CDR3 DNA is TGTGCCAGCAGCGTAGCTAGCGGGGTCTCCTACGAGCAGTACTTC. Residues: CASSVASGVSYEQYF.

The J gene is TRBJ1-5, the V gene TRBV5-6; D not certain. The V end lost 0 bases, the J end lost 2 bases, and 21 bases lay between the germline ends. The CDR3 extends over 19 amino acids. Germline values: CDR1 SGHDT, CDR2 YYEEEE. In DNA, the CDR3 is TGTGCCAGCAGCTTGGTTGGGGTGAAGTGGAACCGGGGCAATCAGCCCCAGCATTTT. Its protein product is CASSLVGVKWNRGNQPQHF.